This T cell receptor (beta chain) was found in a study of beta chain features in type 1 diabetes. Since all of the isolated RNA was reverse transcribed, expressed TCRB transcripts were what got sequenced. Profiled with immunoSEQ multiplex PCR; TCRdb holds only in-frame clones, not every one. The table has fewer than 500,000 clones, about 15% seen once. This CDR3 contains 15 residues. Deletions cut 0 bases from V and 4 bases from J, with 7 bases between. Germline lookup yields CDR1 LNHNV and CDR2 YYDKDF (reference sequence). The receptor was derived from a young man in good health. The sample was naive CD4+ T cells from blood. The chain links TRBV15 to TRBJ2-6; D is unresolved. CDR3 sequence reads: CATSRDRAGANVLTF. The CDR3, as DNA: TGTGCCACCAGCAGAGATAGAGCGGGGGCCAACGTCCTGACTTTC.